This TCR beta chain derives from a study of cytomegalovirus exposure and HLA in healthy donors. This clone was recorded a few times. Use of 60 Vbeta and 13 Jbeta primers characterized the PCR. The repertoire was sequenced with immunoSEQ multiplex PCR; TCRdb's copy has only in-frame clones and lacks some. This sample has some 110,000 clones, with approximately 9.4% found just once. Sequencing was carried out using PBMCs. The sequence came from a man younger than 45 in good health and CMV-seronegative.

The CDR3 here is CASAGEDEQYF. The CDR3 region has the DNA TGTGCCAGCGCTGGAGAGGACGAGCAGTACTTC. The chain employs TRBV7-9 and TRBJ2-7; no definite D call. Per the germline V gene, CDR1 is SEHNR and CDR2 is FQNEAQ (reference sequence). Trimming took off 8 bases at V and 5 bases at J, with 10 bases between the two ends. This CDR3 is 11 amino acids long.